This is a list of T cell receptor beta chains from one sample in a study of shared clonotypes between healthy human individuals. The assay was immunoSEQ multiplex PCR, and TCRdb's table has in-frame clones only and misses some. The sample lists nearly 2 million clones, about 94% occurring once. Material: naive CD8+ T cells sorted from blood. Every receptor here comes from a man aged 18-30 years in good health. Both conserved end residues are part of each CDR3. A D gene is named only where the DNA matches it firmly. Rows give clone size only sometimes, using once, few, many, or a class for an expanded clone.

v_call	j_call	clone_size	d_call	cdr3_nt	cdr3_aa
TRBV4-1	TRBJ1-2	.	TRBD1	TGCGCCAGCAGCCAAGATGGCTGGGACAGGGTCTTGGATGGCTACACCTTC	CASSQDGWDRVLDGYTF
TRBV6-5	TRBJ2-1	.	.	TGTGCCAGCAGTTCCACGCCAGAGGGGTACAACAATGAGCAGTTCTTC	CASSSTPEGYNNEQFF
TRBV9	TRBJ2-7	.	TRBD2	TGTGCCAGCAGCGCCGACGGGGGGGCGGACGAGCAGTACTTC	CASSADGGADEQYF
TRBV19	TRBJ2-7	.	TRBD2	TGTGCCAGTAGTCTGGGAGGGAGCCCGTCCTACGAGCAGTACTTC	CASSLGGSPSYEQYF
TRBV13	TRBJ2-5	.	.	TGTGCCAGCAGCCAAGGAGGGGGGGAGACCCAGTACTTC	CASSQGGGETQYF
TRBV11-2	TRBJ2-7	.	.	TGTGCCAGCAGCTTAGCCCCTAATTTCGAGCAGTACTTC	CASSLAPNFEQYF
TRBV27	TRBJ2-7	.	TRBD2	TGTGCCAGCAGCCCGGGAGGGGATTGGCTCGAGCAGTACTTC	CASSPGGDWLEQYF
TRBV18	TRBJ2-1	.	TRBD1	TGTGCCAGCTCACCGACCGTGGTAGGGACAGCCTACAATGAGCAGTTCTTC	CASSPTVVGTAYNEQFF
TRBV6-1	TRBJ1-6	.	.	TGTGCCAGCAGTCCTACACTGGGTTCACCCCTCCACTTT	CASSPTLGSPLHF
TRBV4-1	TRBJ2-2	.	.	TGCGCCAGCGCAACTGCAGGGGTAAAGACCGGGGAGCTGTTTTTT	CASATAGVKTGELFF
TRBV11-2	TRBJ1-2	.	TRBD1	TGTGCCAGCAGCGCCGAGACAGGGGTGTACTATGGCTACACCTTC	CASSAETGVYYGYTF
TRBV27	TRBJ1-6	.	TRBD1	TGTGCCAGCAGTCTAGGGGGCTCACCCCTCCACTTT	CASSLGGSPLHF
TRBV6-4	TRBJ1-2	.	.	TGTGCCAGCAGTGACTGGGCAGGGCGAAACGATGGCTACACCTTC	CASSDWAGRNDGYTF
TRBV5-1	TRBJ2-7	.	.	TGCGCCAGCAGCTTATGGAGGGGCTACGAGCAGTACTTC	CASSLWRGYEQYF
TRBV18	TRBJ1-2	.	.	TGTGCCAGCTCGCCCTGGAAGACAGATGGCTACACCTTC	CASSPWKTDGYTF
TRBV4-1	TRBJ2-7	.	TRBD1	TGCGCCAGCAGCCAAGATGGGACAGGGCACTACGAGCAGTACTTC	CASSQDGTGHYEQYF
TRBV2	TRBJ2-1	once	.	TGTGCCAGCAGTGAATTGTTCGGGTATGAGCAGTTCTTC	CASSELFGYEQFF
TRBV4-3	TRBJ2-1	.	TRBD2	TGCGCCAGCAGCCAACTATTCCGGGACAGGGACGGACTAGCGGGGTACAATGAGCAGTTCTTC	CASSQLFRDRDGLAGYNEQFF
TRBV29-1	TRBJ2-1	.	.	TGCAGCGTTGTGGACTCGACGGGAGTTTGGAATGAGCAGTTCTTC	CSVVDSTGVWNEQFF
TRBV7-9	TRBJ2-7	.	.	TGTGCCAGCAGCTTAGGAGTCTCCTACGAGCAGTACTTC	CASSLGVSYEQYF
TRBV4-3	TRBJ2-7	.	TRBD2	TGCGCCAGCAGCCAAGGCACTAGCGGGAACTACGAGCAGTACTTC	CASSQGTSGNYEQYF
TRBV11-2	TRBJ2-3	once	TRBD2	TGTGCCAGCAGCGCTAGCGGGAGTAGCACAGATACGCAGTATTTT	CASSASGSSTDTQYF
TRBV9	TRBJ2-1	once	.	TGTGCCAGCAGCGGGGCTTCCTATGAGCAGTTCTTC	CASSGASYEQFF
TRBV4-2	TRBJ1-5	.	TRBD1	TGTGCCAGCAGCCACGCGTGGGACAGTTATCAGCCCCAGCATTTT	CASSHAWDSYQPQHF
TRBV29-1	TRBJ2-1	.	TRBD1	TGCAGCGTTGAAGGGGACAGGTTCTCCTACAATGAGCAGTTCTTC	CSVEGDRFSYNEQFF
TRBV5-4	TRBJ1-1	.	.	TGTGCCAGCAGCTTGCCTGGGGGCACTGAAGCTTTCTTT	CASSLPGGTEAFF
TRBV9	TRBJ2-7	.	.	TGTGCCAGCAGCGTAGGGTGGGGGGACTACGAGCAGTACTTC	CASSVGWGDYEQYF
TRBV29-1	TRBJ2-1	.	TRBD2	TGCAGCGTACCTAGCGGTGAACTCGCCTACAATGAGCAGTTCTTC	CSVPSGELAYNEQFF
TRBV4-3	TRBJ2-7	.	TRBD1	TGCGCCAGCAGCCCCGGACAGGGACGGGACGAGCAGTACTTC	CASSPGQGRDEQYF
TRBV5-1	TRBJ2-3	.	.	TGCGCCAGCAGCTTATGGACAGATAGCACAGATACGCAGTATTTT	CASSLWTDSTDTQYF
TRBV7-2	TRBJ1-6	.	.	TGTGCCAGCAGCTTAGCGCTTCAGGATTCCTATAATTCACCCCTCCACTTT	CASSLALQDSYNSPLHF
TRBV28	TRBJ1-4	.	.	TGTGCCAGCAGTCCGGGACCGATTATCGGTGAAAAACTGTTTTTT	CASSPGPIIGEKLFF
TRBV19	TRBJ2-3	.	.	TGTGCCAGTAGTTTGGGGGAGTGGAGCACAGATACGCAGTATTTT	CASSLGEWSTDTQYF
TRBV6-6	TRBJ2-7	.	.	TGTGCCAGCAGTTACGACTTCGCCTACGAGCAGTACTTC	CASSYDFAYEQYF
TRBV11-3	TRBJ2-1	.	TRBD2	TGTGCCAGCAGCTTAGGCGGGGGGTACAATGAGCAGTTCTTC	CASSLGGGYNEQFF
TRBV27	TRBJ2-1	.	TRBD2	TGTGCCAGCAGTTACACAAAAGGGGAGGGTGCTGACAATGAGCAGTTCTTC	CASSYTKGEGADNEQFF
TRBV12-5	TRBJ2-1	once	.	TGTGCTAGTGGTTTCATGTACAATGAGCAGTTCTTC	CASGFMYNEQFF
TRBV4-3	TRBJ2-7	once	.	TGCGCCAGCAGCCAAGATCGGGGTTCCTCCTACGAGCAGTACTTC	CASSQDRGSSYEQYF
TRBV5-6	TRBJ1-2	.	.	TGTGCCAGCAGCTTGGCGTCAGGGAACTATGGCTACACCTTC	CASSLASGNYGYTF
TRBV27	TRBJ2-1	.	.	TGTGCCAGCAGGAGAGGGGATGAGCAGTTCTTC	CASRRGDEQFF
TRBV7-9	TRBJ1-5	.	.	TGTGCCAGCAGCCCATCGACAGGCAATCAGCCCCAGCATTTT	CASSPSTGNQPQHF
TRBV7-3	TRBJ1-1	.	.	TGTGCCAGCAGCTTAGGGCGGAACACTGAAGCTTTCTTT	CASSLGRNTEAFF
TRBV10-3	TRBJ1-4	.	.	TGTGCCATCAGTGACGGGGTGTTCGGAACTAATGAAAAACTGTTTTTT	CAISDGVFGTNEKLFF
TRBV27	TRBJ2-1	.	.	TGTGCCAGCAGTTCAACCGTCTACAATGAGCAGTTCTTC	CASSSTVYNEQFF
TRBV7-2	TRBJ1-3	.	.	TGTGCCAGCAGCTTAGTGGGGGGAAATCCTGGAAACACCATATATTTT	CASSLVGGNPGNTIYF